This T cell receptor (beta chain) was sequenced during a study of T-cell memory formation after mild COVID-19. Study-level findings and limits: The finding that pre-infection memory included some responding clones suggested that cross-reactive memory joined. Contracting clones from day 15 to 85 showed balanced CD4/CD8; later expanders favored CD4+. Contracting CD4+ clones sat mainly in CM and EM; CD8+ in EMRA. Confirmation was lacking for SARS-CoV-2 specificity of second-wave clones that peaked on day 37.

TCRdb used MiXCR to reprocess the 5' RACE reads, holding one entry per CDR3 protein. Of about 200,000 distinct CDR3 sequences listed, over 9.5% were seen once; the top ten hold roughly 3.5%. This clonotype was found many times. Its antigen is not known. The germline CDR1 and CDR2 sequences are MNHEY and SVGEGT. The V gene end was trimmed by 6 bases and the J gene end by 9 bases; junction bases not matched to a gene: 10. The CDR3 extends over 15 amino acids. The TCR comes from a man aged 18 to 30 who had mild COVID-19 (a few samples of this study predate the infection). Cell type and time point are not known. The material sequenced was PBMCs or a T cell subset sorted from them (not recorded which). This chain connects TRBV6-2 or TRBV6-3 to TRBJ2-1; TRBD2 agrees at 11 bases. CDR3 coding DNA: TGTGCCAGCAGCCTTAGCGGGGGGGCTTTTGCTGAGCAGTTCTTC. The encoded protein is CASSLSGGAFAEQFF.